The 8 T cell receptor beta chains reported below all come from one sample, sequenced in a study of CD8+ T cells in alopecia areata. Extraction of RNA preceded its reverse transcription into cDNA, which served as the sequencing template. Here immunoSEQ multiplex PCR was the method, and the copy in TCRdb shows in-frame clones only, minus some. The sample records 130,000 or so clones, around 60% being singletons. Treatment meaning: oral pan-JAK inhibitor, 5-10 mg twice daily. The specimen was CD4+ T cells sorted from blood, collected at week 4, from a patient treated with tofacitinib. The receptor set was obtained from a human donor with alopecia areata.

This rearrangement joins TRBV30 to TRBJ1-2, with 8 bases that match TRBD1. The J segment lost 8 bases and the V segment lost 1 base, leaving 6 bases of the junction unmatched. Germline CDR1 and CDR2: GTSNPN and SVGIG (reference sequence). The CDR3 is 13 residues long. CDR3: CAWSAQGVGGYTF. In DNA, the CDR3 is TGTGCCTGGAGTGCACAGGGGGTCGGCGGCTACACCTTC.

This clone appeared a single time. The chain links TRBV7-2 to TRBJ1-6, with TRBD1 matching 8 bases. The CDR3 runs to 16 residues. Germline trimming cut 5 bases from V and 3 bases from J; bases unmatched to any gene: 6. CDR1 is SGHTA and CDR2 is FQGNSA in the germline V gene. This chain's CDR3 is CASSPQGGGYNSPLHF. CDR3 DNA: TGTGCCAGCAGCCCACAGGGGGGGGGCTATAATTCACCCCTCCACTTT.

V gene TRBV6-6 combines with J gene TRBJ2-7; perhaps TRBD1 as D (6 bases). The germline V gene has CDR1 MNHNY and CDR2 SVGAGI (reference sequence). V was clipped by 5 bases and J by 8 bases, with 22 bases between them. CDR3 length: 15 amino acids. DNA of the CDR3: TGTGCCAGCAGTCCCCAAGGGGGTACCCATATTCAGCAGTACTTC. The encoded protein is CASSPQGGTHIQQYF.

The chain combines TRBV2 with TRBJ2-3, with unresolved D. Trimming removed 7 bases from V and 0 bases from J, with 8 bases in between. The CDR3 has 13 amino acids. The V gene's germline CDR1 is SNHLY and CDR2 FYNNEI. The CDR3 here is CASIYPSTDTQYF. The CDR3 DNA reads TGTGCCAGCATTTACCCAAGCACAGATACGCAGTATTTT.

The rearrangement joins TRBV18 to TRBJ1-4; D gene unclear. The V and J ends lost 4 bases and 4 bases respectively, with 10 bases between them. This CDR3 has 14 residues. Germline V gene lookup returns CDR1 KGHSH and CDR2 LQKENI. The CDR3 region is CASSRNGGNEKLFF. DNA of the CDR3: TGTGCCAGCTCACGGAACGGCGGTAATGAAAAACTGTTTTTT.

The chain couples TRBV9 to TRBJ1-3, with no clear D. The V gene's germline CDR1 is SGDLS and CDR2 YYNGEE. This CDR3 region has 11 residues. Trimming shortened V by 3 bases and J by 10 bases, and 8 bases separated the two germline ends. The CDR3: CASSAEGTIYF. The CDR3 nucleotides read TGTGCCAGCAGCGCCGAAGGGACCATATATTTT.

The rearrangement uses TRBV29-1 and TRBJ2-5; TRBD1 might be the D (5 bases). Trimming took off 4 bases at V and 5 bases at J, with 14 bases between the two ends. The CDR3 is made up of 13 amino acids. Germline V gives CDR1 SQVTM, CDR2 ANQGSEA. The CDR3 spells CSVVMGLGETQYF. The CDR3 bases are TGCAGCGTTGTGATGGGGCTAGGGGAGACCCAGTACTTC.

The chain carries TRBV7-7 and TRBJ2-5; D is ambiguous. Germline CDR1 reads SSHAT; CDR2 reads FNYEAQ (reference sequence). This CDR3 has 13 residues. Trimming left V 5 bases short and J 7 bases short, with 14 bases between. CDR3: CASSPDPIGTQYF. The CDR3 region has the DNA TGTGCCAGCAGCCCGGACCCCATTGGGACCCAGTACTTC.